This passage covers 7 T cell receptor beta chains from one sample sequenced in a study of blood T cell repertoires in COVID-19. Data came from immunoSEQ multiplex PCR; TCRdb stores just in-frame clones and leaves some out. The sample lists about 400,000 clones, around 90% occurring once. Source material: PBMCs or T cells enriched from blood (not recorded which). The origin of the receptors is a woman in her thirties or forties with acute COVID-19.

The chain couples TRBV12-5 to TRBJ1-5, with 8 bases lining up with TRBD1. CDR1 is LGHNT, CDR2 FRNRAP, per germline. CDR3 length: 18 amino acids. With V trimmed by 0 bases and J by 4 bases, 11 bases remained unmatched. DNA for the CDR3: TGTGCTAGTGGTTTGGTTCCGCATACAGGGGGTGGTAATCAGCCCCAGCATTTT. Translating gives CASGLVPHTGGGNQPQHF.

The chain links TRBV3-1 (or the pseudogene TRBV3-2) to TRBJ2-7; TRBD1 aligns across 9 bases. The CDR3 contains 15 residues. Germline V lookup: CDR1 LGHDT, CDR2 YNNKEL (reference sequence). Unmatched junction bases numbered 8, after V lost 3 bases and J lost 5 bases. CDR3 sequence (DNA): TGTGCCAGCAGCCAGACCGGGACAGGGAGAAACGAGCAGTACTTC. It yields the protein CASSQTGTGRNEQYF.

The chain is built from TRBV5-1 and TRBJ1-2; D possibly corresponds to TRBD1 (5 bases). V was pared by 2 bases and J by 6 bases, with 17 bases between. CDR1 and CDR2 (germline): SGHRS, YFSETQ. The CDR3 has 15 amino acids. The CDR3 nucleotides read TGCGCCAGCAGCTTAACAGGATGGCCGTCGGATGGCTACACCTTC. Translation gives CASSLTGWPSDGYTF.

The chain combines TRBV14 with TRBJ1-2, with D possibly being TRBD1 (6 bases). The CDR3 length is 16 residues. Trimming removed 5 bases from V and 4 bases from J, with 20 bases in between. Germline values: CDR1 SGHDN, CDR2 FVKESK. DNA for the CDR3: TGTGCCAGCAGCTTAAGTTCACAGGGCATCGGCTATGGCTACACCTTC. Encoded protein: CASSLSSQGIGYGYTF.

The chain recombines TRBV29-1 with TRBJ2-5, with 9 bases matching TRBD1. The CDR3 is made up of 14 amino acids. The V and J ends lost 6 bases and 1 base, in that order; junction bases with no gene match: 6. The germline CDR1 and CDR2 sequences are SQVTM and ANQGSEA. The DNA of the CDR3 is TGCAGCGTCGCCGGGACAGGGATCCAAGAGACCCAGTACTTC. This translates into CSVAGTGIQETQYF.

The rearrangement joins TRBV12-3 or TRBV12-4 to TRBJ1-6, with D unclear. This CDR3 is 13 amino acids long. V dropped 5 bases and J dropped 10 bases, with 12 bases sitting between them. The CDR3 protein is CASSPNFRSPLHF. CDR3 sequence (DNA): TGTGCCAGCAGTCCAAACTTCCGATCACCCCTCCACTTT.

The chain couples TRBV27 to TRBJ1-2, with TRBD1 matching 9 bases. The CDR3 extends over 16 amino acids. V gave up 6 bases and J gave up 1 base; unmatched junction bases: 9. CDR1 is MNHEY, CDR2 SMNVEV, per germline (reference sequence). The CDR3 here is CASRLLGQGDNYGYTF. CDR3 nucleotide sequence: TGTGCCAGCAGGCTATTGGGACAGGGAGATAACTATGGCTACACCTTC.